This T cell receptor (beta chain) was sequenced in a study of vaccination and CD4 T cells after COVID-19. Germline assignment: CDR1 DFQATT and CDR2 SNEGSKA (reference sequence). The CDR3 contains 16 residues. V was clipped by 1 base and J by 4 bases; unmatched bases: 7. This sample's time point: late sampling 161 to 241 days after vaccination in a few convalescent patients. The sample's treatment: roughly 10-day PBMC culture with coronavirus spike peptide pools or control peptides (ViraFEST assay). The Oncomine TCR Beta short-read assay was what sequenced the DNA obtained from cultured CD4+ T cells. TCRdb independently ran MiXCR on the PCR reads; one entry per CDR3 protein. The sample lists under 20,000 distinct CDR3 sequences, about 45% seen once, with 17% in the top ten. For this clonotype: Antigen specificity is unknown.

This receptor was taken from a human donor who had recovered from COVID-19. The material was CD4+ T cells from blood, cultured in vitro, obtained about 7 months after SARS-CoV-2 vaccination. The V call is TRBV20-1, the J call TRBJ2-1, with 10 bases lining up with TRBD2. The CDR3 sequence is CSARVQRGGFYNEQFF. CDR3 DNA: TGCAGTGCTAGAGTCCAGCGGGGGGGTTTTTACAATGAGCAGTTCTTC.